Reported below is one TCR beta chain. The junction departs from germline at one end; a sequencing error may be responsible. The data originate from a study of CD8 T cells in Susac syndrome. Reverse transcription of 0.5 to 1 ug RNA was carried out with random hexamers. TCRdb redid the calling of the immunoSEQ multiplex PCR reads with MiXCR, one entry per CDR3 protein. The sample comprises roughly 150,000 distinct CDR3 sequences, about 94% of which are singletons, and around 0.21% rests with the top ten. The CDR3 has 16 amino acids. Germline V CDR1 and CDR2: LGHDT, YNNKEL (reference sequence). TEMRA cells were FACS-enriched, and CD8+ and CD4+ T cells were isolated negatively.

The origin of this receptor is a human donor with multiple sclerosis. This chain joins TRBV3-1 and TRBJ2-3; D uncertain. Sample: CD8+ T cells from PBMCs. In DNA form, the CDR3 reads TGTGCCAGCAGCTTAGGCCTTGAGGTCACCACAGATACACAGTATTTT. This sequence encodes CASSLGLEVTTDTQYF.